Sequencing of this TCR beta chain was carried out in a study of blood T cell repertoires in COVID-19. Study-level information: T cells, B-cell-depleted T cells, or PBMCs provided the cDNA or gDNA that served as material.

Measured with immunoSEQ multiplex PCR; TCRdb has only the in-frame clones, and not every one. The sample has 180,000 or so clones; 80% to 90% are singletons. The CDR3 loop spans 18 amino acids. V shed 1 base and J 0 bases; nucleotides not matched to a gene: 9. CDR1 is MGHRA, CDR2 YSYEKL, per germline. The sample comprised PBMCs or T cells enriched from blood (not recorded which). This chain links TRBV4-1 with TRBJ1-1; the match to TRBD1 covers 9 bases. This sequence was found in a woman aged 40 to 55 with acute COVID-19. The CDR3 loop reads CASSQAHRGQGLNTEAFF. The CDR3 coding sequence is TGCGCCAGCAGCCAAGCCCACAGGGGGCAAGGGTTGAACACTGAAGCTTTCTTT.